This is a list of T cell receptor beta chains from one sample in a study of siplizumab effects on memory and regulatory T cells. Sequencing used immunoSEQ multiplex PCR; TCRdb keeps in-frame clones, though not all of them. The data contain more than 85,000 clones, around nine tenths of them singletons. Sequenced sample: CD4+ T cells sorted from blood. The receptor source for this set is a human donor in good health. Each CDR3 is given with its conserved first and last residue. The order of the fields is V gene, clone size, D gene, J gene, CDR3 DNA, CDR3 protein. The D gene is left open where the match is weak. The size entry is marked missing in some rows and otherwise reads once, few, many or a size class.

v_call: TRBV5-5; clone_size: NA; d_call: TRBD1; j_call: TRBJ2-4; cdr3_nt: TGTGCCAGCAGCCCGAGAGAGACAGGGGACACCTACTTC; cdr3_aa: CASSPRETGDTYF
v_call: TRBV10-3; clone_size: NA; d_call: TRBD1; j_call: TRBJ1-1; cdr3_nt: TGTGCCATCAGGAGAGGGACAGGGGATGGGAACACTGAAGCTTTCTTT; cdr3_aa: CAIRRGTGDGNTEAFF
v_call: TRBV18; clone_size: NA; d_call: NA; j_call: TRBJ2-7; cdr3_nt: TGTGCCAGCTCACCACGGTCGACCTACGAGCAGTACTTC; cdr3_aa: CASSPRSTYEQYF
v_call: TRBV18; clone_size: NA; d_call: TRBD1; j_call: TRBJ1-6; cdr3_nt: TGTGCCAGCTCACCCGGGACAGGGTCCGATAATTCACCCCTCCACTTT; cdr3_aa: CASSPGTGSDNSPLHF
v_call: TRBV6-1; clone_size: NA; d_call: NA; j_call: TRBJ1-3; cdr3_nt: TGTGCCACGCAAGCCGGGACTAACGGAAACACCATATATTTT; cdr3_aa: CATQAGTNGNTIYF
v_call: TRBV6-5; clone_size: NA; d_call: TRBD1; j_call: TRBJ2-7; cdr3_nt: TGTGCCAGCAGTCGGGGGGACAGGGTGTCCTACGAGCAGTACTTC; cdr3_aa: CASSRGDRVSYEQYF
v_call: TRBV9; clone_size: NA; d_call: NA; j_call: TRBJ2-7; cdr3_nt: TGTGCCAGCAGCCCAGGAGGGGGGAGCGTATACGAGCAGTACTTC; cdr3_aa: CASSPGGGSVYEQYF
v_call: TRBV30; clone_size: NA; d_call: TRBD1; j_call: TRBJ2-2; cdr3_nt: TGTGCCTGGATGGGACAGGGGAAATATGGAGGGGGGACCGGGGAGCTGTTTTTT; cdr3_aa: CAWMGQGKYGGGTGELFF
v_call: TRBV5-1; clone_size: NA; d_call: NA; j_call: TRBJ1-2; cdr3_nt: TGCGCCAGCAGCACCGGAGACAGTAACTATGGCTACACCTTC; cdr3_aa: CASSTGDSNYGYTF
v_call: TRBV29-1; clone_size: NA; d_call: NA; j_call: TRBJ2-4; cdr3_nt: TGCAGCGTTGAATATGTAGCCAAAAACATTCAGTACTTC; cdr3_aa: CSVEYVAKNIQYF
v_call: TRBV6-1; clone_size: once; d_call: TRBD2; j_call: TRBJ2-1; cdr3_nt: TGTGCCAGCATATACGGTCGACTAGCGGGCTATGAGCAGTTCTTC; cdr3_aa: CASIYGRLAGYEQFF
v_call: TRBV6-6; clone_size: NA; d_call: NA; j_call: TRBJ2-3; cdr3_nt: TGTGCCAGCAGACCGGCCCCCGCAGATACGCAGTATTTT; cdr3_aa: CASRPAPADTQYF
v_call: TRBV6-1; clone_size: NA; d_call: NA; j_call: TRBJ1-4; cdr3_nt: TGTGCCAGCAGTGACCCGGGGAGGGTCAATGAAAAACTGTTTTTT; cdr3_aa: CASSDPGRVNEKLFF
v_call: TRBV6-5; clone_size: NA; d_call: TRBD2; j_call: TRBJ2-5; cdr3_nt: TGTGCCAGCAGTTGGTCAGCGGGGATGAGAGAGACCCAGTACTTC; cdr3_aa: CASSWSAGMRETQYF